This paragraph covers one TCR beta chain sequence. This sample is part of a study of blood T cell repertoires in COVID-19. Whole-study context: Collection of acute and convalescent COVID-19 samples took place in the United States, Italy and Spain. PBMCs, B-cell-depleted T cells, or T cells provided the cDNA or gDNA that made up the material.

V shed 3 bases and J shed 4 bases, with 9 bases lying between them. CDR1 and CDR2 from the germline V gene are MDHEN and SYDVKM. This CDR3 spans 13 amino acids. Study processing details: Scientists estimated how many nucleated cells there were by amplifying reference gene primers. The protocol was immunoSEQ multiplex PCR, while the TCRdb copy is restricted to in-frame clones and leaves out a portion. V, J and clone size are taken as reported in that table, and D and trimming were inferred from the DNA itself. The top ten hold approximately 4.5% of the sample, which has 110,000 or so clones, 85% to 90% seen once.

Sequenced: peripheral blood. The chain is built from TRBV28 and TRBJ1-2; D unresolved. The sequence derives from a woman aged 45-65 years with acute or convalescent COVID-19. CDR3 nucleotides: TGTGCCAGCAGTTTGTCACATTCCTATGGCTACACCTTC. Translating it yields CASSLSHSYGYTF.